This T cell receptor (beta chain) was identified in a study of PD-1 blockade in classical Hodgkin lymphoma. Notes on the study in general: Newly diagnosed patients were reported to start with lower TCR diversity than healthy donors. Complete responders' diversity at baseline resembled that of newly diagnosed patients.

TCRdb's copy holds only in-frame clones and misses some; the assay was immunoSEQ multiplex PCR. The table lists under 20,000 clones, 84% of them singletons. This CDR3 is built from 12 residues. The ends lost 4 bases at V and 12 bases at J; junction bases unmatched: 4. Germline CDR1 is SGHRS and CDR2 is YFSETQ. Each patient relapsed following autologous stem cell transplantation, and prior brentuximab vedotin exposure differed. This clone was seen only once. Its antigen is not identified. The specimen was peripheral blood mononuclear cells (PBMCs), collected at baseline. The chain links TRBV5-1 to TRBJ2-3; 11 nucleotides align to TRBD2. This sequence was found in a human donor with classical Hodgkin lymphoma. The CDR3 region is CASSGSGGAQYF. The CDR3 coding sequence is TGCGCCAGCAGCGGTAGCGGGGGGGCCCAGTATTTT. Full variable domain (missing parts from reference TRBV5-1 and TRBJ2-3): KAGVTQTPRYLIKTRGQQVTLSCSPISGHRSVSWYQQTPGQGLQFLFEYFSETQRNKGNFPGRFSGRQFSNSRSEMNVSTLELGDSALYLCASSGSGGAQYFGPGTRLTVL.